The present T cell receptor beta chain was sequenced within a study of post-analysis software for immune sequencing data. On the study more broadly: The courses of disease that were included comprised relapsing-remitting, secondary progressive and progressive-relapsing multiple sclerosis.

Study findings and constraints: The F measure placed samples prepared in the same batch into strongly shared clusters. Diversity measured as normalized Chao1 was significantly lower in multiple sclerosis patients than in controls. Elevated frequency relative to controls characterized four or five TRBV segments in patients, TRBV5-6, TRBV5-1 and TRBV20-1 among them.

V lost 1 base and J lost 4, with 8 bases in between. Germline values: CDR1 LGHDT, CDR2 YNNKEL (reference sequence). The CDR3 covers 14 residues. Unique molecular identifiers were carried by the TCR beta cDNA libraries. In TCRdb, the PCR reads were re-called with MiXCR into one record per CDR3 protein. The sample consists of hundreds of thousands of distinct CDR3 sequences, around 64% of them appearing once. As concerns this clonotype: What it recognizes is unknown.

The gene calls are TRBV3-1 and TRBJ2-1; D gene uncertain. This TCR derives from a girl aged 2-10 years with multiple sclerosis. Sequencing was performed on blood. CDR3 protein: CASSQGKRYNEQFF. The DNA of the CDR3 is TGTGCCAGCAGCCAAGGCAAACGTTACAATGAGCAGTTCTTC.